Listed below are T cell receptor beta chains from one sample, sequenced in a study of blood T cell repertoires in COVID-19. Assay used: immunoSEQ multiplex PCR; TCRdb lists only in-frame clones, some missing. This table holds over 75,000 clones, roughly four fifths found once. The sample consisted of peripheral blood. These receptors all stem from a man aged 65 to 85 with acute or convalescent COVID-19. The conserved cysteine and the conserved F or W are not part of the CDR3 here.

J: TRBJ1-1; V: TRBV11-1; CDR3: ASSPRGQGALGMAF
J: TRBJ2-2; V: TRBV5-4; CDR3: ASSLAVANTGELF
J: TRBJ2-2; V: TRBV11-2; CDR3: ASTGFSGSYTGELF
J: TRBJ1-6; V: TRBV6-5; CDR3: ASSYQGEGNSPLH
J: TRBJ2-6; V: TRBV28; CDR3: ASRGQGTGANVLT
J: TRBJ1-3; V: TRBV9; CDR3: ASSVDGGTGNTIY
J: TRBJ1-4; V: TRBV6-5; CDR3: ASRGTGVREKLF
J: TRBJ1-5; V: TRBV5-6; CDR3: ASSFWTALSNQPQH
J: TRBJ1-1; V: TRBV5-1; CDR3: ASSFLGQGNTEAF
J: TRBJ2-7; V: TRBV6-6; CDR3: ASSYSTSSYEQY
J: TRBJ2-1; V: TRBV6-6; CDR3: ASSRRWGGSKNEQF
J: TRBJ1-2; V: TRBV6-1; CDR3: ASSELVGYGYT
J: TRBJ1-2; V: TRBV5-5; CDR3: ASSHRNPGASNYGYT
J: TRBJ1-5; V: TRBV30; CDR3: AWSVRGDQPQH
J: TRBJ1-5; V: TRBV6-1; CDR3: ASSETRMPRGDDQPQH
J: TRBJ2-7; V: TRBV11-2; CDR3: ASSQRSPGIEQY
J: TRBJ1-2; V: TRBV5-1; CDR3: ASSYQDRGDGYT
J: TRBJ2-5; V: TRBV6-2/TRBV6-3; CDR3: ASSYYGVLAGSKRVTQY
J: TRBJ2-7; V: TRBV3-1/TRBV3-2; CDR3: ASSQGGQGPSY
J: TRBJ1-2; V: TRBV7-9; CDR3: ASSRQQDRGKGYT
J: TRBJ2-5; V: TRBV7-2; CDR3: ASSLGTGSTETQY
J: TRBJ1-1; V: TRBV5-1; CDR3: ASSEQGWGTEAF
J: TRBJ1-5; V: TRBV6-5; CDR3: ASKDQVRQPQH
J: TRBJ1-5; V: TRBV6-2/TRBV6-3; CDR3: ASSFADRGNQPQH
J: TRBJ2-2; V: TRBV5-6; CDR3: ASSPGTAGELF
J: TRBJ1-5; V: TRBV28; CDR3: ASSWSEQPQH
J: TRBJ2-7; V: TRBV27; CDR3: ASSLGTSAVGGEQY
J: TRBJ2-2; V: TRBV28; CDR3: ASSWGRYTGELF
J: TRBJ1-5; V: TRBV6-5; CDR3: ASSRQGSHQPQH
J: TRBJ1-1; V: TRBV30; CDR3: AWSVQPSSTEAF
J: TRBJ2-2; V: TRBV19; CDR3: ASSPSDRGESGELF
J: TRBJ2-1; V: TRBV27; CDR3: ASSLRPSVASSDEQF
J: TRBJ2-1; V: TRBV5-8; CDR3: ASSLRLSSYNEQF
J: TRBJ1-1; V: TRBV19; CDR3: ASSRAPGGNTEAF
J: TRBJ1-2; V: TRBV18; CDR3: ASSLNPDYGYT
J: TRBJ2-5; V: TRBV7-2; CDR3: ASSLEGVEETQY
J: TRBJ1-1; V: TRBV3-1/TRBV3-2; CDR3: ASSPPHRGAEAF
J: TRBJ1-1; V: TRBV29-1; CDR3: SVGRGPTEAF
J: TRBJ2-4; V: TRBV6-5; CDR3: AARRVEGNIQY
J: TRBJ2-1; V: TRBV7-6; CDR3: ASSKGGLAGVDEQF
J: TRBJ2-3; V: TRBV21-1; CDR3: ASNGRTDTQY
J: TRBJ1-6; V: TRBV20-1; CDR3: SASFSWDRSNSPLH